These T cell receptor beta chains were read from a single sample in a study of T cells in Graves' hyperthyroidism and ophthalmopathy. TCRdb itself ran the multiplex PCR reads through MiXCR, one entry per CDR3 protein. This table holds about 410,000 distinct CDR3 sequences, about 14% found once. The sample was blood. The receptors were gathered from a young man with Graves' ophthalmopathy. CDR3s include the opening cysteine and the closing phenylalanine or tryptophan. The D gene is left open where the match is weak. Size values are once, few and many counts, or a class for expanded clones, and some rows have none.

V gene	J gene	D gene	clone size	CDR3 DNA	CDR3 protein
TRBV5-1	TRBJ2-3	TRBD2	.	TGCGCCAGCAGCCTGGGGGTAGCGGGATTGGATACGCAGTATTTT	CASSLGVAGLDTQYF
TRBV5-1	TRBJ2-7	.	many	TGCGCCAGCAGCTTGGACTTTTCCTACGAGCAGTACTTC	CASSLDFSYEQYF
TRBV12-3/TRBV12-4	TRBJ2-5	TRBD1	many	TGTGCCAGCAGTCTAGCCGGGACAGGGGGCTCAAAGACCCAGTACTTC	CASSLAGTGGSKTQYF
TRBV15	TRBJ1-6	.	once	TGTGCCACCAGCAGAGAAAGGCGGGAGTGGACAGACCGTCATAATTCACCCCTCCACTTT	CATSRERREWTDRHNSPLHF
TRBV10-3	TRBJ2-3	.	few	TGTGCCATCAGTGAATCTGGGACAGATACGCAGTATTTT	CAISESGTDTQYF
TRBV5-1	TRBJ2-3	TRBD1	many	TGCGCCAGCTCACTGGGGGACAGCCACACAGATACGCAGTATTTT	CASSLGDSHTDTQYF
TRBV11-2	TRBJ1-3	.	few	TGTGCCAGCAGCTTGAGAGGGACACCTGGAAACACCATATATTTT	CASSLRGTPGNTIYF
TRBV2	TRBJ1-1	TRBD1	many	TGTGCCAGCAGTGAAGACAGGGGGCACACTGAAGCTTTCTTT	CASSEDRGHTEAFF
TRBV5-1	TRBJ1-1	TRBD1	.	TGCGCCAGCAGCCCTAAGACAGGGTGGACTGAAGCTTTCTTT	CASSPKTGWTEAFF
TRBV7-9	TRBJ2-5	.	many	TGTGCCAGCAGCCGTACCTTCCAAGAGACCCAGTACTTC	CASSRTFQETQYF
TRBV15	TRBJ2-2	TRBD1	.	TGTGCCACCAGCAGAGGGACAGGGTACACCGGGGAGCTGTTTTTT	CATSRGTGYTGELFF
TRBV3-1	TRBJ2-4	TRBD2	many	TGTGCCAGCAGCCAAGATTGGGGAGCGGGATACGATAACATTCAGTACTTC	CASSQDWGAGYDNIQYF
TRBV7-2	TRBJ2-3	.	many	TGTGCCAGCAGCCCTAGCCGTCAGGCTGATACGCAGTATTTT	CASSPSRQADTQYF
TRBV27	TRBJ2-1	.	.	TGTGCCAGCAGTCGGCACACAGGGTCCCCCTACAATGAGCAGTTCTTC	CASSRHTGSPYNEQFF
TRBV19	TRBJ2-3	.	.	TGTGCCAGTAGCCCACTAGCTTTCGGCACAGATACGCAGTATTTT	CASSPLAFGTDTQYF
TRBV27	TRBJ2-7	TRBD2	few	TGTGCCAGCAGTTTATCGCCCCCTCTAGCGGGGGGTTTTTACGAGCAGTACTTC	CASSLSPPLAGGFYEQYF
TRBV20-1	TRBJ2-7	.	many	TGCAGTGCTAGAGAAAAGGGCAGGGCGAACGAGCAGTACTTC	CSAREKGRANEQYF
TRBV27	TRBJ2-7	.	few	TGTGCCAGCGTGAACTCGCGGAACTACGAGCAGTACTTC	CASVNSRNYEQYF
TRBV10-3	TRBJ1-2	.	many	TGTGCCATCAATCGACCCGGGGCGTTGGATTCCTATGGCTACACCTTC	CAINRPGALDSYGYTF
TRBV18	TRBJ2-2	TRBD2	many	TGTGCCAGCTCACCAAGACTAGCGGGAAGCACCGGGGAGCTGTTTTTT	CASSPRLAGSTGELFF
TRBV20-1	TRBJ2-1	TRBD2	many	TGCAGTGCTAGAGAGGGTGGGCTAGCGGGAGTAAGTGAGCAGTTCTTC	CSAREGGLAGVSEQFF
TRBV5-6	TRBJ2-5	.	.	TGTGCCAGCAGCGAAGAACAGGGTCTCATGGAGACCCAGTACTTC	CASSEEQGLMETQYF
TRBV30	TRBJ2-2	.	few	TGTGCCTGGAGTGCCCAATACATTGGGACCGGGGAGCTGTTTTTT	CAWSAQYIGTGELFF
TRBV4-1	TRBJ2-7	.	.	TGCGCCAGCAGCCTCCAAAACCCAGGGGATAACGAGCAGTACTTC	CASSLQNPGDNEQYF
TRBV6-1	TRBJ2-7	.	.	TGTGCCAGCATGACAGTCTTCCACGAGCAGTACTTC	CASMTVFHEQYF
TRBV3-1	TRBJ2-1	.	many	TGTGCCAGCAGCCAACAGTTGGGGTACAATGAGCAGTTCTTC	CASSQQLGYNEQFF
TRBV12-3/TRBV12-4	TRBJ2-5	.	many	TGTGCCAGCAGTTTAAGGCCTTATGAGACCCAGTACTTC	CASSLRPYETQYF
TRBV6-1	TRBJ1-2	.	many	TGTGCCAGCAGTGAAGGACAGATATACTATGGCTACACCTTC	CASSEGQIYYGYTF
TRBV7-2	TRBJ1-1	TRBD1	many	TGTGCCAGCAGCCAACAAGGGACAGGGGTCACTGAAGCTTTCTTT	CASSQQGTGVTEAFF
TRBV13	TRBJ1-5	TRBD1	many	TGTGCCAGCAGCACCCGGACAGGGCTGAATCAGCCCCAGCATTTT	CASSTRTGLNQPQHF
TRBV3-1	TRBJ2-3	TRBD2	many	TGTGCCAGCAGCCAGGGAGGTGGTTGGGCGGGGGGCACAGATACGCAGTATTTT	CASSQGGGWAGGTDTQYF
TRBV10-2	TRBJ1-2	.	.	TGCGCCAGCAGTGAGTCGGGGGGCGGGGGCGGCTACACCTTC	CASSESGGGGGYTF
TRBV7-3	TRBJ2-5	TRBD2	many	TGTGCCAGCAGCTCTGGTAGCGGGACGCAAGAGACCCAGTACTTC	CASSSGSGTQETQYF
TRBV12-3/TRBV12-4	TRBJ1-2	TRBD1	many	TGTGCCAGCAGTTTGCACCCGGGACAGGGGCTCTATGGCTACACCTTC	CASSLHPGQGLYGYTF
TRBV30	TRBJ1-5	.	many	TGTGCCTGGAGTGTACTTCCGACAGCCCCCAATCAGCCCCAGCATTTT	CAWSVLPTAPNQPQHF
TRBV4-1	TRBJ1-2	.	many	TGCGCCAGCAGCTATACTGACGATCAGGTCTATGGCTACACCTTC	CASSYTDDQVYGYTF
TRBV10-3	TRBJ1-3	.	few	TGTGCCATCACGTCCGGGGGAGGTGGAAACACCATATATTTT	CAITSGGGGNTIYF
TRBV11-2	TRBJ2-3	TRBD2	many	TGTGCCAGCAGCCCCGCCAGGGCTAGCGGGGGGGCGGAGAAAGATACGCAGTATTTT	CASSPARASGGAEKDTQYF
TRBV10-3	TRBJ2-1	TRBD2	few	TGTGCCATCAGACCGGGACTAGCGGGAGGAGGGGGGAATGAGCAGTTCTTC	CAIRPGLAGGGGNEQFF
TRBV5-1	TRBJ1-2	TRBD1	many	TGCGCCAGCAGTTCGACAGGGGTTTATGGCTACACCTTC	CASSSTGVYGYTF